This TCR beta chain was found in a study of vaccination and CD4 T cells after COVID-19. The CDR3 covers 13 residues. Trimming took 6 bases from V and 4 from J; bases not matched to a gene: 1. CDR1 LNHDA and CDR2 SQIVND come from the germline V gene (reference sequence). This clonotype has just a few counts. Its antigen is not identified. The Oncomine TCR Beta short-read assay generated sequence data from the DNA of cultured CD4+ T cells. TCRdb re-analysed the PCR reads in MiXCR, keeping a single row per CDR3 protein. The table includes 2,500 to 3,500 distinct CDR3 sequences, 79% detected once. The treatment is: approximately 9-day PBMC culture with coronavirus spike peptide pools or control peptides (ViraFEST assay). Isolation of CD4+ T cells by negative selection took place after about 10 days of culture.

The receptor comes from a human donor who had recovered from COVID-19. The rearrangement links TRBV19 to TRBJ1-2; 11 nucleotides agree with TRBD1. The sequenced sample consisted of CD4+ T cells from blood, cultured in vitro. The CDR3 sequence is CASRGQGAYGYTF. The CDR3 bases are TGTGCCAGTAGAGGACAGGGGGCCTATGGCTACACCTTC.